The sequence of this T cell receptor beta chain was determined in a study of T cells in localized non-small cell lung cancer. CDR1 is SGHNT, CDR2 YENEEA, per germline. V was clipped by 7 bases and J by 8 bases, with 20 bases between them. This CDR3 has 14 residues. In its sample, this clone is medium-sized. Method: immunoSEQ multiplex PCR; TCRdb's copy keeps in-frame clones and lacks some. The sample yields 4,000 or so clones, about 25% seen once. Specimen: lung tumor tissue, collected before any cancer treatment. V usage is TRBV11-3 and J usage is TRBJ1-2, with D tentatively TRBD1 (5 bases). This sequence was found in a woman aged 35-70 years with stage I lung adenocarcinoma. The chain's CDR3 is CASTQSFGGGGYTF. CDR3 nucleotide sequence: TGTGCCAGCACACAGTCGTTTGGGGGTGGAGGCTACACCTTC.